Included here is one TCR beta chain sequence, with context. What it binds is not known. The data originate from a study of graft-versus-host responses after intestinal transplantation. Whole-study context: As for transplant type, recipients had multivisceral, liver-intestinal, or isolated intestinal grafts. Recipients uniformly received anti-thymocyte globulin induction, followed by tacrolimus and steroids for approximately 3 years.

Points from the study as a whole: Researchers found GvH clones in recipient marrow, and some showed up first in ileum or blood.

V was shortened by 0 bases and J by 4 bases, with 5 bases between the two germline ends. Germline CDR1 and CDR2: SGHKS and YYEKEE (reference sequence). The CDR3 consists of 13 residues. Profiling relied on immunoSEQ multiplex PCR, and the TCRdb table lists in-frame clones only, not all of them. This table has 45,000 to 50,000 clones, just under 95% appearing once. The sample here was PBMCs, taken 786 days after a first intestinal transplant, on the day of a second. The sequence came from a human patient who received an intestinal transplant, so some T cells may come from the graft donor. This sequence joins TRBV5-5 and TRBJ2-1; weak D call: TRBD2 (5 bases). The CDR3 region is CASSLGGYNEQFF. The CDR3 region has the DNA TGTGCCAGCAGCTTGGGAGGGTACAATGAGCAGTTCTTC.